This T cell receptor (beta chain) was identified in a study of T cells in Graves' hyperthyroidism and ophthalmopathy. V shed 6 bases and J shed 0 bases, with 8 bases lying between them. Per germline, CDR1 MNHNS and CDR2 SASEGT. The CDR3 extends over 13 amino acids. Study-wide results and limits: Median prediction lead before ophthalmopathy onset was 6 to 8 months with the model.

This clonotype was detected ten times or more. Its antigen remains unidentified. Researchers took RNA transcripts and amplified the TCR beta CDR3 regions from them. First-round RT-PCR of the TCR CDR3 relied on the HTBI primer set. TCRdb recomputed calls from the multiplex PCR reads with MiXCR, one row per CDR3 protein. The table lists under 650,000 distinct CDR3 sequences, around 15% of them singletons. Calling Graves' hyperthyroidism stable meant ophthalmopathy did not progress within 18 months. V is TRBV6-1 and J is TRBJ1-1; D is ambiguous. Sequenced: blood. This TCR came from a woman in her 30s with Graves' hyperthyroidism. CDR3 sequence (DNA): TGTGCCAGCAGGAATGGGATGAACACTGAAGCTTTCTTT. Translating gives CASRNGMNTEAFF.